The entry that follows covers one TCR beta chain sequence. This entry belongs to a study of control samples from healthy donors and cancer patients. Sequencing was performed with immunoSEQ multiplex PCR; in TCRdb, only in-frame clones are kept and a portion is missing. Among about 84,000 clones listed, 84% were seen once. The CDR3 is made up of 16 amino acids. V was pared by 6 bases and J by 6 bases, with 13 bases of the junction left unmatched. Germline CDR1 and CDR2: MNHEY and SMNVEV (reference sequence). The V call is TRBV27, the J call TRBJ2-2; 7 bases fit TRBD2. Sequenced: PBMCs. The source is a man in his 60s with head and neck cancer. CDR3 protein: CASSSWGEGTSGELFF. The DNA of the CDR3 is TGTGCCAGCAGCTCCTGGGGGGAGGGAACATCCGGGGAGCTGTTTTTT.